Detailed here is one TCR beta chain. Its specific antigen is unknown. No much larger clone is present one base from it, and per-base qualities are unavailable. This sample is drawn from a study of cytomegalovirus exposure and HLA in healthy donors (dated by TCRdb to the late 2010s). About the investigation overall: An earlier analysis of roughly 500 of the donors reported 250 to 350 Gb of sequence data and 117 million unique TCR beta sequences obtained from 180 million or so T cells. The T cell repertoires of some 670 subjects were profiled by immunosequencing and related to cytomegalovirus serostatus. Of the 300 to 450 genotyped donors, over 70% fell in the genetic ancestry cluster associated with self-reported Caucasian donors. Donor age, sex, ethnicity and CMV serostatus were compiled together with the repertoire data. An early release covering around 630 HLA-typed donors comprised about 310 gigabases of sequencing data and 65 million to 100 million unique TCR sequences. Both class I and class II loci were covered by HLA typing, at four-digit resolution. The number of donors typed differed by locus, with about 629-640 for A, B, C, DRB1 and DQB1, roughly 550 for DQA1, some 570 for DPA1, and under 490 for DPB1. In the later analysis, no new phenotypic data were used to find candidate immune exposures; instead, reliance was placed on TCR beta sequences and their occurrence across donors. All discovery cohort repertoires had been generated on a single sequencing platform. Because of strong linkage in the cohort, five DR-DQ haplotypes were treated as single units for association and clustering. To predict cytomegalovirus infection status, the study combined high-throughput TCR immunosequencing, statistical association of individual TCRs with disease status, and machine learning. In a later genetic analysis, genome-wide SNP genotypes for 398 of the 666 donors were used, and that subset was treated as a discovery cohort. Along with the roughly 610-subject first cohort, a separate validation cohort of around 120 different subjects was used. The study aimed to test whether signatures of past pathogen exposure could be identified by cataloging public T cell receptors. In an earlier analysis of roughly 540 of the donors, high-throughput TCR beta sequencing was used to judge whether each TCR beta V gene segment behaved as functional or pseudogenic. Among under 450 genotyped donors of the cohort, an average of about 240,000 unique TCR beta nucleotide sequences were sequenced per donor, about a sixth of them non-productive. In a later analysis, previously published TCR beta repertoires from 500 to 750 donors were re-analyzed and high-resolution HLA genotyping was added so that TCR occurrence patterns could be studied. The paper's findings and limits, for the study overall: Because counts were too low, 15 to 20 rarely observed V segments, including chromosome 9 orphons, were excluded from the earlier analysis of several hundred of the donors. The authors suggested that the approach could potentially be generalized to other disease states and immunological phenotypes. Assigning TCR associations to individual alleles was difficult when HLA alleles, especially DR and DQ, strongly co-occurred. The sequencing pipeline was judged likely to have produced a cluster of highly shared sequence variants as a technical artifact. A later analysis reported that several top co-occurrence clusters appeared linked to parvovirus B19, influenza, CMV and Epstein-Barr virus. A few of the identified cytomegalovirus-associated TCR beta chains were confirmed in vitro to be specific for cytomegalovirus antigens. While some public TCRs were present in many individuals, most TCR sequences turned up only very rarely across donors. The cohort was sequenced for TCR beta chains only, and without alpha or paired-chain data the features that could be detected were limited. For the cohort, immune exposure information was limited to CMV serostatus. The presence/absence analyses assumed that sequencing depth was roughly uniform across donors, and that assumption may not be true. Compared with equally common non-associated chains, HLA-associated TCR beta chains in a later analysis were more clonally expanded and had lower generation probabilities. An earlier analysis of roughly 570 of the donors showed that most TCR beta V segments appeared in productive rearrangements either about 87% or about 30% of the time, which broadly matched IMGT annotations. A later genetic analysis associated a missense DCLRE1C variant with V-gene and J-gene trimming of TCR beta chains, and an independent cohort replicated the association. The study gave a list of under 200 TCR beta chains associated with cytomegalovirus. In a later analysis, most CMV-associated TCR beta chains were found to appear HLA-restricted, with HLA associations seemingly driven largely by CMV exposure. HLA typing was unavailable for some donors at each locus, so association tests used only the typed subset. A further reported finding was that TCR beta sequences accurately predicted the HLA-A and HLA-B alleles for most subjects in the first cohort. Compared with the roughly 600-donor mean, donors in an Asian-associated ancestry cluster had fewer N-insertions in productive TCRs, according to a later genetic analysis. Some IMGT-functional V segments, including TRBV6-2 and TRBV6-3, could not be told apart with the 87-base-pair reads, so those segments were excluded. Specific HLA alleles were associated with some 15,000 TCR beta sequences at a false discovery rate of 0.05 in a later analysis. A later analysis found that TCR association rates varied across HLA loci, with DRB1 alleles showing the most associated TCRs and HLA-C alleles the fewest. The classifier was reported to diagnose cytomegalovirus status with high specificity and sensitivity in both the original cohort and the validation cohort. Correlated functional status among segregating V segments might reflect linkage disequilibrium, but an unknown experimental factor could not be ruled out.

The protocol used for the library was the immunoSEQ multiplex PCR assay. The multiplex PCR relied on a mix of 60 forward primers for TCR Vbeta segments and 13 reverse primers for TCR Jbeta segments. The CDR3 region of rearranged TCR beta genes was amplified from genomic DNA with a multiplex PCR assay. The Illumina HiSeq System was used to sequence the amplified TCR beta libraries as 87-base-pair reads. Turning to the authors' computational methods: A later analysis counted about 80 million unique TCR beta chains across the 700 or so repertoires, and roughly 11 million of these chains were shared by at least two donors. Raw reads were error-corrected and collapsed into unique sequences with a nearest-neighbor algorithm that merged closely related sequences to remove PCR and sequencing errors. To assign V, D and J gene segments, CDR3 sequences were aligned to IMGT reference sequences. For a sequence to be retained, at least a six-nucleotide match to both a V gene segment and a J gene segment was required. A rearrangement counted as productive if the CDR3 had no stop codons and remained in frame with V and J, and every other rearrangement counted as non-productive. CDR3 was defined by IMGT convention, running from the second conserved V-encoded cysteine to the conserved J-encoded phenylalanine. Sequences without an unambiguous match to a single V gene segment were excluded from the earlier analysis of approximately 600 of the donors. An earlier analysis of a few hundred of the donors called V segments functional above 56.7% productive rearrangements and segregating when the between-donor standard deviation exceeded 5%. To diagnose cytomegalovirus status from the catalog of TCR beta chain sequences, a statistical classification framework was built. In a later analysis, TCR nucleotide sequences were compared against IMGT/GENE-DB human TR gene sequences so that V and J genes could be assigned. A later analysis assigned CDR3 sequences and most-parsimonious VDJ recombination scenarios with the TCRdist pipeline. In a later analysis, every TCR beta chain was defined by the combination of its CDR3 amino acid sequence and its V-gene family, and reads without a unique V-gene family were dropped. In a later analysis, 500 to 650 highly shared, low-generation-probability nucleotide sequences were removed to address suspected cross-contamination and a sequencing artifact. In a later analysis, a clonal expansion index for each public chain was calculated from normalized within-repertoire ranks of inferred template counts. A later analysis computed generation probabilities with a VDJ recombination model fitted to out-of-frame rearrangements, and checked the results against IGoR. A later analysis scored TCR-TCR, TCR-HLA and TCR-CMV co-occurrence with hypergeometric tests, applying a repertoire-size bias correction to TCR pairs. A later analysis estimated false discovery rates by permuting HLA or CMV assignments 20 times. A later analysis grouped co-occurring TCRs with DBSCAN, adding TCRdist sequence similarity when clustering within HLA-allele-positive subsets. Repertoires with fewer than 30,000 or more than 120,000 public chains were left out of co-occurrence clustering, as were about 5 repertoires with anomalous nucleotide sharing. The immuneACCESS repertoire file appears here via TCRdb, limited to in-frame rearrangements. These files lack a portion of the clones; in checked studies, under half of the deficit traces to unresolved V genes, and the cause of the others is not known. The DNA was the basis for D and trimming; V, J and clone size are from that table. This sample is represented by 160,000 or so clones; 60% to 80% of them were singletons. The top ten hold over 2% of the sample.

From cysteine to phenylalanine, the CDR3 is 13 amino acids long. The kept DNA is CDR3 alone, 39 bases in frame from the first base. CDR1 LGHNT and CDR2 FRNRAP were looked up in the germline V gene. V is reduced by 3 bases and J by 1 base, leaving a spacing of 6 bases between them. The cohort was made up of 666 healthy bone marrow donors. Cohort members were all nominally healthy when sampled, although unrecorded immune exposures were likely present. The donor was CMV seronegative and belonged to the group of approximately 320 seronegative cohort members. Every donor gave a peripheral blood sample, and the peripheral blood mononuclear cells from that sample were used for TCR beta sequencing. The Qiagen DNeasy Blood Extraction Kit was used to extract genomic DNA from the blood cell samples.

The rearrangement combines TRBV12-5 with TRBJ1-1, with the D gene not confidently named. The TCR sequence derives from a man aged 55-75 years in good health and CMV-seronegative. Sequences were obtained from PBMCs. The nucleotide sequence is TGTGCTAGTGGTTTAGCTGAGAACACTGAAGCTTTCTTT. This is translated as CASGLAENTEAFF.